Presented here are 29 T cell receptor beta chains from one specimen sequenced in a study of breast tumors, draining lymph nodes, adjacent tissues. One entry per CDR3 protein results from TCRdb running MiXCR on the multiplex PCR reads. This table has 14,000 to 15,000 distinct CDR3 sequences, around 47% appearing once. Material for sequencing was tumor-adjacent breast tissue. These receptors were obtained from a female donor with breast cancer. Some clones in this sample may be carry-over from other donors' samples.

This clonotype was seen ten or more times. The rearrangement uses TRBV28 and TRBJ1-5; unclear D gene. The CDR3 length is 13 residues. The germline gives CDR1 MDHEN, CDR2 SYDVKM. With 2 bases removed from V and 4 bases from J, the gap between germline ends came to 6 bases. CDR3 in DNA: TGTGCCAGCAGTTTACCGAATAATCAGCCCCAGCATTTT. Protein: CASSLPNNQPQHF.

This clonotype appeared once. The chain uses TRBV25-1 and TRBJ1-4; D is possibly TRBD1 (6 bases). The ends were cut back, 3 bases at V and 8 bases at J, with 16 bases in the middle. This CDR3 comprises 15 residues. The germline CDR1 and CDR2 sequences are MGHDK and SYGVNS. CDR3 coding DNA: TGTGCCAGCAGTGAGGGGACATCGGGGGAGGAAAAACTGTTTTTT. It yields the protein CASSEGTSGEEKLFF.

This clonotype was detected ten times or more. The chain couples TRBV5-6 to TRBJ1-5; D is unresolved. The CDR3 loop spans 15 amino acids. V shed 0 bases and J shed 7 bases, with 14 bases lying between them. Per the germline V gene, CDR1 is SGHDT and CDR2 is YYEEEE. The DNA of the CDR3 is TGTGCCAGCAGCTTGGAATGGAGGGTGGAACAGCCCCAGCATTTT. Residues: CASSLEWRVEQPQHF.

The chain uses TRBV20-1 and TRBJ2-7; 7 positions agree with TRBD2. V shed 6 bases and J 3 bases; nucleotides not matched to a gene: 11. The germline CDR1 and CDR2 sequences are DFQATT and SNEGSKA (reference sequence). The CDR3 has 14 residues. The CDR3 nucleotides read TGCAGTGCCAGCAGTGCCGGCGGGGGCTACGAGCAGTACTTC. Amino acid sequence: CSASSAGGGYEQYF.

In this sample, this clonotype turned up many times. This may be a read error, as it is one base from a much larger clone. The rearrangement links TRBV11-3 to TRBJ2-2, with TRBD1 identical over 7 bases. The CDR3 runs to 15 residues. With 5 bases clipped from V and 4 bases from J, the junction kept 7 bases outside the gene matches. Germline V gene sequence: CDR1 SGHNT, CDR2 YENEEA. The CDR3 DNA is TGTGCCAGCAGCCCCGACAGGGTGACCACCGGGGAGCTGTTTTTT. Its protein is CASSPDRVTTGELFF.

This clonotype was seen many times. CDR3: CASSPAQGARGQPQHF. DNA for the CDR3: TGTGCCAGCAGTCCGGCACAGGGGGCGCGAGGTCAGCCCCAGCATTTT. This sequence joins TRBV6-2 or TRBV6-3 and TRBJ1-5; TRBD1 aligns across 9 bases. Germline V gives CDR1 MNHEY, CDR2 SVGEGT. J lost 6 bases, V lost 5 bases, and 11 bases had no gene match. CDR3 length: 16 residues.

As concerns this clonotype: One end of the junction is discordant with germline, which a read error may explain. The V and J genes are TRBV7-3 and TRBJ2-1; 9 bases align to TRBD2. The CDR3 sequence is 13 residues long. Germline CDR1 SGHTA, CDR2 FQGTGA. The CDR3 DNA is TGTGCCTGCAGCTTCGAGCGGGAGGATGAGCAGTTCTTC. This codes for CACSFEREDEQFF.

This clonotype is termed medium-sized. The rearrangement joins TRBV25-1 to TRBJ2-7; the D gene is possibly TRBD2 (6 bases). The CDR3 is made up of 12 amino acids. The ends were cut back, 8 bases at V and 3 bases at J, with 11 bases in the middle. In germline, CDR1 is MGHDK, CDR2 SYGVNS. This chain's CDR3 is CASSYGSYEQYF. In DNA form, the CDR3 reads TGTGCCAGCTCGTACGGGAGCTACGAGCAGTACTTC.

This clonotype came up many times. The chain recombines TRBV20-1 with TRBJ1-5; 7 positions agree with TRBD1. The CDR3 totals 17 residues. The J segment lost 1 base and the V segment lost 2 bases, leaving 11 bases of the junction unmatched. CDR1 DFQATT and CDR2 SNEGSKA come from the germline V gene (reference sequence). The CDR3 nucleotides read TGCAGTGCTAGAAGCCCCCCGACAGGGATGAGCAATCAGCCCCAGCATTTT. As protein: CSARSPPTGMSNQPQHF.

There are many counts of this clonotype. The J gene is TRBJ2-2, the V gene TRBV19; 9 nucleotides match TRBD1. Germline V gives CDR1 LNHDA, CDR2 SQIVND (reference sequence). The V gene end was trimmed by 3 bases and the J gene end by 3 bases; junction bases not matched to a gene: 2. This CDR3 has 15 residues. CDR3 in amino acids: CASSMGDRDTGELFF. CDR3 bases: TGTGCCAGTAGTATGGGGGACAGGGACACCGGGGAGCTGTTTTTT.

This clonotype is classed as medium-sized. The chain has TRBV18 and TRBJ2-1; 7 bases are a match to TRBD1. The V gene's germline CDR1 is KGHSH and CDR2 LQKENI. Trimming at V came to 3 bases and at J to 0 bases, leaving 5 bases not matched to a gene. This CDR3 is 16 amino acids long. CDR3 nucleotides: TGTGCCAGCTCACCTGCGAGGGACAGCTCCTACAATGAGCAGTTCTTC. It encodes CASSPARDSSYNEQFF. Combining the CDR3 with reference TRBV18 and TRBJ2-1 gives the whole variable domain NAGVMQNPRHLVRRRGQEARLRCSPMKGHSHVYWYRQLPEEGLKFMVYLQKENIIDESGMPKERFSAEFPKEGPSILRIQQVVRGDSAAYFCASSPARDSSYNEQFFGPGTRLTVL.

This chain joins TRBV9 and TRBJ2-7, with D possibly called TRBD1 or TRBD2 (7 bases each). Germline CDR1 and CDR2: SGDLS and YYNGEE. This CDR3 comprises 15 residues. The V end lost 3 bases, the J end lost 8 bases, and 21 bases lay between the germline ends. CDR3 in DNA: TGTGCCAGCAGCGCCGGTTCAGGGGGGGATTGCCAGCAGTACTTC. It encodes CASSAGSGGDCQQYF.

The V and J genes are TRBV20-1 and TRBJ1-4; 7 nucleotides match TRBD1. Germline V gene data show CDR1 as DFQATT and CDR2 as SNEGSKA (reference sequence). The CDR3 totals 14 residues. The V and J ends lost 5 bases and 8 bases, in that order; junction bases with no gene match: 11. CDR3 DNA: TGCAGTGCTGGGCGTCTACAGGGGAACGAAAAACTGTTTTTT. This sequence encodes CSAGRLQGNEKLFF.

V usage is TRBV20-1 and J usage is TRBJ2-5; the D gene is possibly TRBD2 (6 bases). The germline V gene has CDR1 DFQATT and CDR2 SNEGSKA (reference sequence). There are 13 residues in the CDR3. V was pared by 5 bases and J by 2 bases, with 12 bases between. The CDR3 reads CSAGGGSQETQYF. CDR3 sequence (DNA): TGCAGTGCTGGGGGAGGCAGTCAAGAGACCCAGTACTTC.

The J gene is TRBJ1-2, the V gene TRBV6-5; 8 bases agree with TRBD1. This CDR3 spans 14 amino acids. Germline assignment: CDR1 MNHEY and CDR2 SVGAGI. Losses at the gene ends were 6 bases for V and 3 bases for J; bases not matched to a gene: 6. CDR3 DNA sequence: TGTGCCAGCAGCTCAGGACAGGGCTACTATGGCTACACCTTC. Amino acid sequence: CASSSGQGYYGYTF.

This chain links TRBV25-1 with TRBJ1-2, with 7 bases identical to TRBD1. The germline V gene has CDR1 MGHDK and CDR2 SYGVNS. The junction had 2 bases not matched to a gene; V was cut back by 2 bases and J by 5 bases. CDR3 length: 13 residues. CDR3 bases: TGTGCCAGCAGTGAAGGGACAGCGTATGGCTACACCTTC. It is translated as CASSEGTAYGYTF.

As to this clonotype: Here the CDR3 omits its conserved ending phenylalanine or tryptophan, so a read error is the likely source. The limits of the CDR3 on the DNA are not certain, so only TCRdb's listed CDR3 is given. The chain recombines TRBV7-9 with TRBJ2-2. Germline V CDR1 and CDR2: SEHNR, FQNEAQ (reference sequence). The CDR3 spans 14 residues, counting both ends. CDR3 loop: CASSLGVNTGEPFI.

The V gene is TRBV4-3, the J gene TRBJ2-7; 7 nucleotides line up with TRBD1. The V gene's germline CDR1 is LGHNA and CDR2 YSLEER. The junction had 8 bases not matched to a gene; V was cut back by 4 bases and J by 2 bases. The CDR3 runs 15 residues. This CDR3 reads CASSPYRDSPYEQYF. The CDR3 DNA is TGCGCCAGCAGCCCGTATCGGGACAGTCCCTACGAGCAGTACTTC.

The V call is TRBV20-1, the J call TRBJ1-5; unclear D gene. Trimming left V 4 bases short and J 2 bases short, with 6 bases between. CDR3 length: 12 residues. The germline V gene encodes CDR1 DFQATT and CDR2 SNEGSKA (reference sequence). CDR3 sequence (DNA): TGCAGTGCTACCGGGGGCAATCAGCCCCAGCATTTT. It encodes CSATGGNQPQHF.

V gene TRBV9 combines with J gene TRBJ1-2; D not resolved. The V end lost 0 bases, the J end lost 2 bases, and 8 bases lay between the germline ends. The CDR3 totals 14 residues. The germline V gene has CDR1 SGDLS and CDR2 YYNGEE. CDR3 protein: CASSVDSHNYGYTF. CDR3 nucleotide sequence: TGTGCCAGCAGCGTAGACAGTCACAACTATGGCTACACCTTC.

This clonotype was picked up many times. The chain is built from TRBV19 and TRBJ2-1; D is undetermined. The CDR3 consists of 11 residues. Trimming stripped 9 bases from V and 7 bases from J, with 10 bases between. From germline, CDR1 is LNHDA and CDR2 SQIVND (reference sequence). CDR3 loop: CASTDHNEQFF. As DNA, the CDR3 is TGTGCCAGCACAGACCATAATGAGCAGTTCTTC.

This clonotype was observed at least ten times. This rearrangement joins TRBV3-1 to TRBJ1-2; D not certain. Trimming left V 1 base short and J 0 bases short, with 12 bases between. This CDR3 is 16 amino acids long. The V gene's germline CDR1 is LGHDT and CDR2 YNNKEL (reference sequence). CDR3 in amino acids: CASSQVGQLANYGYTF. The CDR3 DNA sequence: TGTGCCAGCAGCCAAGTCGGTCAGCTAGCTAACTATGGCTACACCTTC.

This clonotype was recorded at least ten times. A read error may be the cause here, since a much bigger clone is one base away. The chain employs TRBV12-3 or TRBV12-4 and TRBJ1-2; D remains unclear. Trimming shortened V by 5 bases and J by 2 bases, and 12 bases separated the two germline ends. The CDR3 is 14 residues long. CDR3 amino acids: CASSPRPRNYGYTF. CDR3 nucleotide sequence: TGTGCCAGCAGTCCCCGCCCCCGAAACTATGGCTACACCTTC.

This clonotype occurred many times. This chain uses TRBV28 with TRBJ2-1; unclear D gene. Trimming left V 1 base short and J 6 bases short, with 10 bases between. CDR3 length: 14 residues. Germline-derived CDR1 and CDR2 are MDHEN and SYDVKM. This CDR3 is CASSLSASRNEQFF. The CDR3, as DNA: TGTGCCAGCAGTTTATCCGCCTCTCGCAATGAGCAGTTCTTC.

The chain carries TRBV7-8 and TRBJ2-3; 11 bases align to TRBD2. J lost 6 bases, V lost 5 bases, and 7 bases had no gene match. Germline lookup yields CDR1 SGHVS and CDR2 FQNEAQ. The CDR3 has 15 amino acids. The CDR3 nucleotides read TGTGCCAGCAGCCCACTAGCGGGGGTGTGGGATACGCAGTATTTT. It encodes CASSPLAGVWDTQYF. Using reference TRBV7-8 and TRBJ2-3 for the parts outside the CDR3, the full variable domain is GAGVSQSPRYKVAKRGQDVALRCDPISGHVSLFWYQQALGQGPEFLTYFQNEAQLDKSGLPSDRFFAERPEGSVSTLKIQRTQQEDSAVYLCASSPLAGVWDTQYFGPGTRLTVL.

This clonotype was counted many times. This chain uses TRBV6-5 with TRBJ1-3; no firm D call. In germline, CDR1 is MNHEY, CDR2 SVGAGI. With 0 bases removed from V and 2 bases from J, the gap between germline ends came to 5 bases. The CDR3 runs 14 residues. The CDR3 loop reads CASSYSRPGNTIYF. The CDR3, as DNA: TGTGCCAGCAGTTACTCGAGGCCTGGAAACACCATATATTTT.

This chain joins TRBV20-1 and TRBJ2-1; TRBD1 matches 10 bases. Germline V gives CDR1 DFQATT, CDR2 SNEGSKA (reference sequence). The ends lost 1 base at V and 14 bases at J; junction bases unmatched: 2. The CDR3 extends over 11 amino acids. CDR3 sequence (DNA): TGCAGTGCTAGAGTGGGGACAGGGGAGTTCTTC. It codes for CSARVGTGEFF.

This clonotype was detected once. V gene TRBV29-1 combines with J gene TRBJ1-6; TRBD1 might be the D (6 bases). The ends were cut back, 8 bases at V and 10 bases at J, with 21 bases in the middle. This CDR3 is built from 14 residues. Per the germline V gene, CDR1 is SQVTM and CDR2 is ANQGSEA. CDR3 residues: CSPEGGLSESPLHF. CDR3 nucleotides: TGCAGCCCTGAGGGGGGGCTTTCGGAGTCACCCCTCCACTTT. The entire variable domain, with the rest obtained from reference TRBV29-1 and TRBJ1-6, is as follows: SAVISQKPSRDICQRGTSLTIQCQVDSQVTMMFWYRQQPGQSLTLIATANQGSEATYESGFVIDKFPISRPNLTFSTLTVSNMSPEDSSIYLCSPEGGLSESPLHFGNGTRLTVT.

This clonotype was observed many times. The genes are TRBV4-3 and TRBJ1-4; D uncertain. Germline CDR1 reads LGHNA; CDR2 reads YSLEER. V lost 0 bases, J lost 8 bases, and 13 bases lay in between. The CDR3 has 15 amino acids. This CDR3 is CASSQEGHPEEKLFF. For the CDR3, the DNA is TGCGCCAGCAGCCAAGAAGGGCATCCGGAGGAAAAACTGTTTTTT.